This T cell receptor beta chain was sequenced in a study of cytomegalovirus exposure and HLA in healthy donors. Study in general: A subsequent analysis reported that the 100 to 150 validation repertoires were produced on the same platform that had also been used for the 666 first-cohort repertoires.

V lost 6 bases, J lost 5 bases, and 20 bases lay in between. The length of the CDR3 is 15 residues. Germline loops: CDR1 LNHDA, CDR2 SQIVND (reference sequence). It was the approximately 110-subject validation cohort, separate from the roughly 700-subject first cohort, to which the donors belonged. At least ten counts were recorded for this clone. Clones were read by immunoSEQ multiplex PCR, and TCRdb kept only the in-frame ones, dropping some. The sample holds about 200,000 clones, about 81% seen once. V and J are TRBV19 and TRBJ2-7, with D possibly being TRBD2 (7 bases). Sequencing input: PBMCs. The receptor comes from a woman between 25 and 40 years old in good health and CMV-seronegative. DNA of the CDR3: TGTGCCAGTAGCTTTAACTTTAGGGGGGGCGACGAGCAGTACTTC. Amino acids: CASSFNFRGGDEQYF.